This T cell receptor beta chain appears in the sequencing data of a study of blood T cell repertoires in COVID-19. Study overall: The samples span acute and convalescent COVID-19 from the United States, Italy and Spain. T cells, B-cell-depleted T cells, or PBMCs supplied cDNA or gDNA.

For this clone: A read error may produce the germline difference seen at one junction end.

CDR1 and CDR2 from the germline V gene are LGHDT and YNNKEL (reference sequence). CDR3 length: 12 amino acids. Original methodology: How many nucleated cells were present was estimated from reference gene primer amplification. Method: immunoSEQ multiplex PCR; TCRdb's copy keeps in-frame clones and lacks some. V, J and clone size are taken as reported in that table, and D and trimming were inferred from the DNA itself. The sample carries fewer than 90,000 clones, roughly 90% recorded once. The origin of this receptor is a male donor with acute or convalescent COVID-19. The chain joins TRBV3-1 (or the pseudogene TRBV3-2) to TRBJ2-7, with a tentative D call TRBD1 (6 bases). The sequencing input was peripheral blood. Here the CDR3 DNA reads TGTGCCAGCAGCCAAGTTGACGGGACAAATCTCTTC. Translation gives CASSQVDGTNLF.